This is a list of T cell receptor beta chains from one sample in a study of cytomegalovirus exposure and HLA in healthy donors. Sequenced by immunoSEQ multiplex PCR; TCRdb stores in-frame clones only, minus some. This sample yields 99,000 or so clones, of which 76% are seen a single time; around 8.2% belongs to the top ten. The specimen sequenced was PBMCs. The receptors originated from a man aged 40-55 years in good health and CMV-seropositive. Both conserved end residues are part of each CDR3. Fields, in order: D gene, J gene, V gene, CDR3 length, clone size, CDR3 DNA, CDR3 protein. The D gene is left open where the match is weak. Clone size appears in some rows only: once, few, many, or a class for an expanded clone.

NA,TRBJ2-1,TRBV20-1,11,NA,TGCAGTGCTAGAGCTAGCTCTGAGCAGTTCTTC,CSARASSEQFF
NA,TRBJ1-1,TRBV19,14,NA,TGTGCCAGTATTAGGAGGGAAAGGGCCACTGAAGCTTTCTTT,CASIRRERATEAFF
TRBD2,TRBJ2-1,TRBV6-1,14,NA,TGTGCCAGCAGGGCTGGGACTAGCGGGAATGAGCAGTTCTTC,CASRAGTSGNEQFF
NA,TRBJ1-1,TRBV7-9,11,NA,TGTGCCAGCATTAGCCACACTGAAGCTTTCTTT,CASISHTEAFF
NA,TRBJ1-4,TRBV28,13,once,TGTGCCAGCAGGCGTGCAACTAATGAAAAACTGTTTTTT,CASRRATNEKLFF
NA,TRBJ2-1,TRBV27,15,NA,TGTGCCAGCAGTCCCCTGGGGCAGGGTAGCAATGAGCAGTTCTTC,CASSPLGQGSNEQFF
NA,TRBJ2-3,TRBV4-1,15,NA,TGCGCCAGCAGCCAAGAATCGAGACAAAGAGATACGCAGTATTTT,CASSQESRQRDTQYF
TRBD2,TRBJ2-3,TRBV11-2,18,NA,TGTGCCAGCAGCTTAGATGGGCGTAGCGGGGGGAAGGCAGATACGCAGTATTTT,CASSLDGRSGGKADTQYF
TRBD2,TRBJ2-1,TRBV2,17,NA,TGTGCCAGCAGACCGGGCCTAGCTCGCGGGAGGGCCGGTGAGCAGTTCTTC,CASRPGLARGRAGEQFF
NA,TRBJ2-5,TRBV18,15,NA,TGCGCCAGCTCACGTTTGGGGCAGTTCCAAGAGACCCAGTACTTC,CASSRLGQFQETQYF
TRBD2,TRBJ2-7,TRBV9,13,NA,TGTGCCAGCAGCGAGGGACTAGCAGGGGAGCAGTACTTC,CASSEGLAGEQYF
NA,TRBJ2-7,TRBV5-6,14,NA,TGTGCCAGCAGCTTTTCCAGCGGCAACTACGAGCAGTACTTC,CASSFSSGNYEQYF
NA,TRBJ2-1,TRBV7-2,14,NA,TGTGCCAGCAGCTTAACTAGCTCCTACAATGAGCAGTTCTTC,CASSLTSSYNEQFF
NA,TRBJ2-5,TRBV11-1,17,NA,TGTGCCAGCAGCTTAGGGGACCAGGGCGGGATCCAAGAGACCCAGTACTTC,CASSLGDQGGIQETQYF
NA,TRBJ2-4,TRBV6-1,13,NA,TGTGCCAGCAGACAGGTAGCCAAAAACATTCAGTACTTC,CASRQVAKNIQYF
TRBD2,TRBJ2-1,TRBV27,15,NA,TGTGCCAGCAGTTTAAGGCGCGGGGGGAACAATGAGCAGTTCTTC,CASSLRRGGNNEQFF
NA,TRBJ1-1,TRBV9,15,NA,TGTGCCAGCAGCGTAATAATACACATGAACACTGAAGCTTTCTTT,CASSVIIHMNTEAFF
NA,TRBJ2-6,TRBV2,18,NA,TGTGCCAGCAGTGTCTTCGGGCAGGGTAGCTCTGGGGCCAACGTCCTGACTTTC,CASSVFGQGSSGANVLTF
NA,TRBJ1-5,TRBV5-6,13,NA,TGTGCCAGCAGCAGCGGAGGTGGGCAGCCCCAGCATTTT,CASSSGGGQPQHF
TRBD1,TRBJ2-7,TRBV5-1,15,NA,TGCGCCAGCAGCTCATGGACAGGGGAAACCTACGAGCAGTACTTC,CASSSWTGETYEQYF
TRBD2,TRBJ2-7,TRBV5-5,16,NA,TGTGCCAGCAGCTTGGTAGGCCTAGCGGGGATTTACGAGCAGTACTTC,CASSLVGLAGIYEQYF
NA,TRBJ1-6,TRBV28,15,NA,TGTGCCAGCAGTTTAGACGGGGACTATAATTCACCCCTCCACTTT,CASSLDGDYNSPLHF
NA,TRBJ1-2,TRBV6-5,14,NA,TGTGCCAGCAGTTACGTTAGAAGCGGCTATGGCTACACCTTC,CASSYVRSGYGYTF
TRBD1,TRBJ2-3,TRBV6-1,14,once,TGTGCCAGCGGCGGGGACAGGGGCGCAGATACGCAGTATTTT,CASGGDRGADTQYF
NA,TRBJ2-4,TRBV2,11,few,TGTGCCAGCAGGGGGCTTGACAGTCAGTACTTC,CASRGLDSQYF
TRBD1,TRBJ2-6,TRBV6-5,15,NA,TGTGCCAGCAGTTCGACAGGGGCTGGGGCCAACGGCCTGACTTTC,CASSSTGAGANGLTF
NA,TRBJ1-6,TRBV7-9,13,NA,TGTGCCAGCAGCTTAGAAAGGGGTTCACCCCTCCACTTT,CASSLERGSPLHF
TRBD2,TRBJ2-1,TRBV27,15,few,TGTGCCAGCAGTTTTTATAGCGGGTATGACAATGAGCAGTTCTTC,CASSFYSGYDNEQFF
NA,TRBJ1-3,TRBV28,15,NA,TGTGCCAGCAGTCCTTCGTGGGGCGCTGGAAACACCATATATTTT,CASSPSWGAGNTIYF
TRBD2,TRBJ2-1,TRBV6-6,16,NA,TGTGCCAGCAGTTACTCGGACGGGAGGGGCTACAATGAGCAGTTCTTC,CASSYSDGRGYNEQFF
NA,TRBJ2-1,TRBV7-6,14,NA,TGTGCCAGCAGCTTATCCCGGGACTACAATGAGCAGTTCTTC,CASSLSRDYNEQFF
NA,TRBJ1-2,TRBV28,15,NA,TGTGCCAGCAGTCCCCCGGGGGGGCGCACCTATGGCTACACCTTC,CASSPPGGRTYGYTF